This TCR beta chain was documented in a study of blood T cells in healthy people across ages. This clonotype occurred many times. V lost 8 bases to trimming and J lost 1 base; unmatched junction nucleotides: 5. The CDR3 sequence is 14 residues long. Per the germline V gene, CDR1 is MNHNY and CDR2 is SVGAGI (reference sequence). The sample, roughly 9.5 milliliters of peripheral blood, was drawn from each donor. For the second PCR, which ran for 7 to 11 cycles, a sample-barcoded 5' primer and a J-beta primer mix were used. Each TCR beta cDNA got a 12-nucleotide random molecular identifier. Via MiXCR, TCRdb re-called the 5' RACE reads, giving one row per CDR3 protein. The table lists fewer than 750,000 distinct CDR3 sequences, roughly half of them singletons.

This chain uses TRBV6-6 with TRBJ2-3; 8 bases line up with TRBD2. The origin of this receptor is a woman of 80 years or more in good health. The specimen was blood. The CDR3 protein is CASRRGGGTDTQYF. The CDR3 nucleotides are TGTGCCAGCCGACGGGGGGGCGGCACAGATACGCAGTATTTT.